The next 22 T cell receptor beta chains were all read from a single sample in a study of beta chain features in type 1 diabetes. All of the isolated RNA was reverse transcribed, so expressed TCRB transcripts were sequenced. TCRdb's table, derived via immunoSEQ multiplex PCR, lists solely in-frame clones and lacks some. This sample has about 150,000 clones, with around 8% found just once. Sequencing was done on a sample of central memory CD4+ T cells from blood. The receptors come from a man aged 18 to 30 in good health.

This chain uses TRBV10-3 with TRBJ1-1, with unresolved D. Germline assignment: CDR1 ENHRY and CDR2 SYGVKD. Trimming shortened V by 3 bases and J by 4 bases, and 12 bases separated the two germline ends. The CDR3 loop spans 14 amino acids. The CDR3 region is CAISDIHLGTEAFF. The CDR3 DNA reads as TGTGCCATCAGTGACATACACCTTGGCACTGAAGCTTTCTTT.

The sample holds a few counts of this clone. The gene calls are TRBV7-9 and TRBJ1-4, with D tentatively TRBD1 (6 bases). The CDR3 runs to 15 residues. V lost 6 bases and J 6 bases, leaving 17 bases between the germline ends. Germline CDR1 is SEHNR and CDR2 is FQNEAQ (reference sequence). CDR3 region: CASRPGARIDEKLFF. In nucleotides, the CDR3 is TGTGCCAGCAGGCCAGGGGCCAGGATAGATGAAAAACTGTTTTTT.

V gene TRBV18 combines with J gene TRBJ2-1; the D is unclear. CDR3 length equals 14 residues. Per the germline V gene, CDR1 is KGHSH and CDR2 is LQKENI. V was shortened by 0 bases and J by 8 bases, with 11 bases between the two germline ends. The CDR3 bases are TGTGCCAGCTCACCACCGAGTGTGTTCCATGAGCAGTTCTTC. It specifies CASSPPSVFHEQFF.

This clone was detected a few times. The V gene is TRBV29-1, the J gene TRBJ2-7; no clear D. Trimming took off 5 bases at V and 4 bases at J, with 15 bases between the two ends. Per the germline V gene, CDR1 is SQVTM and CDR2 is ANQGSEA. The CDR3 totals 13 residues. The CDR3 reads CSVLPNDLYEQYF. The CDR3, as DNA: TGCAGCGTTCTCCCCAACGACTTATACGAGCAGTACTTC.

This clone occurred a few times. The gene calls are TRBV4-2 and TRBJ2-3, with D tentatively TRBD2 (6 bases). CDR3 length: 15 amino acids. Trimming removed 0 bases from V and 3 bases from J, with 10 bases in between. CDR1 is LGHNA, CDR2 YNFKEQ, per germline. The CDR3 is CASSQDELATDTQYF. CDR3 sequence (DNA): TGTGCCAGCAGCCAAGATGAGCTAGCGACAGATACGCAGTATTTT.

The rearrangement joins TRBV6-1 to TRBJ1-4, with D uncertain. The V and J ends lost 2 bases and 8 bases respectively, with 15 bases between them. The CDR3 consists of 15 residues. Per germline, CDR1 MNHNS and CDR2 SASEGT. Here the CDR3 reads CASSESGSPGEKLFF. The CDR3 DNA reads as TGTGCCAGCAGTGAAAGTGGCTCCCCGGGGGAAAAACTGTTTTTT.

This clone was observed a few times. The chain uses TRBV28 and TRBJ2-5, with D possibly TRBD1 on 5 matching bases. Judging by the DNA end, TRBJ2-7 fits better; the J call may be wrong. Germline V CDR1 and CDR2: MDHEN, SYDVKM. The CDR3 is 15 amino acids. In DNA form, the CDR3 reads TGTGCCAGCAGTGGAACTGGGGCAAGATATTACGAGCAGTACTTC. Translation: CASSGTGARYYEQYF.

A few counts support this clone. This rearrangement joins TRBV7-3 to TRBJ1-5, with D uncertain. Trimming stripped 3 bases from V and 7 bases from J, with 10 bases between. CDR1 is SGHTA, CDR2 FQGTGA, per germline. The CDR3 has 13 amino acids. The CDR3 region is CASSLGWRQPQHF. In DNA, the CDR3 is TGTGCCAGCAGCTTGGGCTGGCGACAGCCCCAGCATTTT. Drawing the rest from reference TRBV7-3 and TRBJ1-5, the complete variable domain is GAGVSQTPSNKVTEKGKYVELRCDPISGHTALYWYRQSLGQGPEFLIYFQGTGAADDSGLPNDRFFAVRPEGSVSTLKIQRTERGDSAVYLCASSLGWRQPQHFGDGTRLSIL.

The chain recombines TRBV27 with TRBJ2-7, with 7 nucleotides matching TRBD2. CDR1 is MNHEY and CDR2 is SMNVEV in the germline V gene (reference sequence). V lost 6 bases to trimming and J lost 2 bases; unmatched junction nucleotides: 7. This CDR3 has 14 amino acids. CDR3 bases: TGTGCCAGCAGCGACCCCCGGGGGGCCTACGAGCAGTACTTC. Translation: CASSDPRGAYEQYF.

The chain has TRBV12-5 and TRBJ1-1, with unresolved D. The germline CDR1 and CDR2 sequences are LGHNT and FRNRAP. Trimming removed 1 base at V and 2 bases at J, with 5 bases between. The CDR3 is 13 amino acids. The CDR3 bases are TGTGCTAGTGGTTTGGCGGGAAACACTGAAGCTTTCTTT. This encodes CASGLAGNTEAFF.

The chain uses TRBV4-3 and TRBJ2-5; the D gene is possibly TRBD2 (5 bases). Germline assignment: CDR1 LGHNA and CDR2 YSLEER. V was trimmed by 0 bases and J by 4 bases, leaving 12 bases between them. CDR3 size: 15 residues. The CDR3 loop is CASSQDLTRGETQYF. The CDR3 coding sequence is TGCGCCAGCAGCCAAGACCTGACTCGGGGAGAGACCCAGTACTTC.

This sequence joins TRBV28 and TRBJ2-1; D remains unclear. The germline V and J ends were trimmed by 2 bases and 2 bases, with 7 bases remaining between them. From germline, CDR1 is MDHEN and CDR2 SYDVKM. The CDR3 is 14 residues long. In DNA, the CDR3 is TGTGCCAGCAGTTTAAGGCAGGCCTACAATGAGCAGTTCTTC. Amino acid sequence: CASSLRQAYNEQFF.

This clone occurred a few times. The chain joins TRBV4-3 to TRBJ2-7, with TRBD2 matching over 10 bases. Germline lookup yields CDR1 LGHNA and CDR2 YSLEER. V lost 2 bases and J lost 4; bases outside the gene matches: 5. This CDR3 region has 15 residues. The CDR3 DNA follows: TGCGCCAGCAGCCAACTAGCGGGAGTTCTATACGAGCAGTACTTC. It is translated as CASSQLAGVLYEQYF.

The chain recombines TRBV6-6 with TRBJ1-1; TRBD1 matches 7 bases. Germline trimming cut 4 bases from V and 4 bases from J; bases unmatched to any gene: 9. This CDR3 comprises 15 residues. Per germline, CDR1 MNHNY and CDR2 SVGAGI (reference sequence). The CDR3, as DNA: TGTGCCAGCAGTTCGGGAAGACAGGGAGGCACTGAAGCTTTCTTT. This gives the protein CASSSGRQGGTEAFF.

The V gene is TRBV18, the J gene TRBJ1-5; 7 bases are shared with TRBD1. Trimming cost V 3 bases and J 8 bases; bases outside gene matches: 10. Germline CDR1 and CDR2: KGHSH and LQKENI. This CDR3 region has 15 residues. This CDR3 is CASSPGTGVDKPQHF. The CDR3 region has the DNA TGTGCCAGCTCACCGGGCACAGGGGTGGATAAGCCCCAGCATTTT. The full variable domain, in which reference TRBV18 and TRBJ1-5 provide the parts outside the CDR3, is NAGVMQNPRHLVRRRGQEARLRCSPMKGHSHVYWYRQLPEEGLKFMVYLQKENIIDESGMPKERFSAEFPKEGPSILRIQQVVRGDSAAYFCASSPGTGVDKPQHFGDGTRLSIL.

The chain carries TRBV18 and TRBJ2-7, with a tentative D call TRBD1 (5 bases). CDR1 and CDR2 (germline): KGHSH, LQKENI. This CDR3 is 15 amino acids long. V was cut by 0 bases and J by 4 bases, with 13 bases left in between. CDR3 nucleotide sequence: TGTGCCAGCTCACCACCGCCAGGGAACGGTTACGAGCAGTACTTC. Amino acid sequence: CASSPPPGNGYEQYF. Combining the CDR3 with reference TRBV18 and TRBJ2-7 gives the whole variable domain NAGVMQNPRHLVRRRGQEARLRCSPMKGHSHVYWYRQLPEEGLKFMVYLQKENIIDESGMPKERFSAEFPKEGPSILRIQQVVRGDSAAYFCASSPPPGNGYEQYFGPGTRLTVT.

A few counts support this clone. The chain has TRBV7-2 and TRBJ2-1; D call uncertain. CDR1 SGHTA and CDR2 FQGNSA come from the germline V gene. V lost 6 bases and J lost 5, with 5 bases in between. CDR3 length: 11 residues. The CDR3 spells CASRADNEQFF. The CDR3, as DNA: TGTGCCAGCAGGGCAGACAATGAGCAGTTCTTC.

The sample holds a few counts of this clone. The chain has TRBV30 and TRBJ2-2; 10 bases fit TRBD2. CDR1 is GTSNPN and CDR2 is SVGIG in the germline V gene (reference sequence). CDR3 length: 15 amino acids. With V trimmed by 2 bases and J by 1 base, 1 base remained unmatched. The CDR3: CAWSSSGGNTGELFF. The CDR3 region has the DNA TGTGCCTGGAGTTCTAGCGGGGGGAACACCGGGGAGCTGTTTTTT.

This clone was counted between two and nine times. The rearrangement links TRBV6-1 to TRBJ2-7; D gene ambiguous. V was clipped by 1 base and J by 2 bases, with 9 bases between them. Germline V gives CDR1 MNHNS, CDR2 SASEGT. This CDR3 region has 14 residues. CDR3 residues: CASSEVATTYEQYF. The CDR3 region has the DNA TGTGCCAGCAGTGAAGTGGCCACTACCTACGAGCAGTACTTC.

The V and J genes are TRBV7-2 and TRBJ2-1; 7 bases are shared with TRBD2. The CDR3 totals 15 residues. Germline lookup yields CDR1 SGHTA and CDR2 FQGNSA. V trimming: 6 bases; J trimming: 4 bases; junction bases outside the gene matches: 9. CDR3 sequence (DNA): TGTGCCAGCAGGGAGACGCTAGCGGAATACAATGAGCAGTTCTTC. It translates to CASRETLAEYNEQFF.

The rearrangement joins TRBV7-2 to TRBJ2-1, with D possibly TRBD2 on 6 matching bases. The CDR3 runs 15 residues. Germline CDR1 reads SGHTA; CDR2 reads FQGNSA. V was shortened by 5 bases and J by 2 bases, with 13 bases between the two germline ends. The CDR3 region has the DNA TGTGCCAGCAGCACAATGGGAGGTACCTACAATGAGCAGTTCTTC. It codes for CASSTMGGTYNEQFF.

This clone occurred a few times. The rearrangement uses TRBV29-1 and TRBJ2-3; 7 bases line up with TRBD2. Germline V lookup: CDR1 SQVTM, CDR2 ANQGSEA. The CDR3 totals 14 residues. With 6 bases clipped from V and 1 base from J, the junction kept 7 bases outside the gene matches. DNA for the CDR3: TGCAGCGTGATTCCCCTAGCGGGCACAGATACGCAGTATTTT. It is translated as CSVIPLAGTDTQYF.